This T cell receptor (beta chain) was observed in a study of shared clonotypes between healthy human individuals. Study overall: The donor group consisted of a couple of women and a few men, aged 18 to 49.

This clone was recorded a few times. Germline V gene lookup returns CDR1 SGHAT and CDR2 FQDESV (reference sequence). The CDR3 sequence is 16 residues long. The V segment lost 3 bases and the J segment 6 bases; nucleotides outside the gene matches: 11. Sequenced by immunoSEQ multiplex PCR; TCRdb stores in-frame clones only, minus some. This repertoire shows 900,000 to 1,200,000 clones, approximately 78% found once; its top ten account for around 0.61%. The sample comprised memory CD4+ T cells from PBMCs. As for subset: CD45RA-negative fraction. This chain joins TRBV11-1 and TRBJ1-3; the match to TRBD1 covers 7 bases. This receptor was identified in a man between 18 and 29 years old in good health. Some clones in this sample may be carry-over from other donors' samples. For the CDR3, the DNA is TGTGCCAGCAGCTTGGCATTGCACAGGGGTATAAACACCATATATTTT. Translation: CASSLALHRGINTIYF.